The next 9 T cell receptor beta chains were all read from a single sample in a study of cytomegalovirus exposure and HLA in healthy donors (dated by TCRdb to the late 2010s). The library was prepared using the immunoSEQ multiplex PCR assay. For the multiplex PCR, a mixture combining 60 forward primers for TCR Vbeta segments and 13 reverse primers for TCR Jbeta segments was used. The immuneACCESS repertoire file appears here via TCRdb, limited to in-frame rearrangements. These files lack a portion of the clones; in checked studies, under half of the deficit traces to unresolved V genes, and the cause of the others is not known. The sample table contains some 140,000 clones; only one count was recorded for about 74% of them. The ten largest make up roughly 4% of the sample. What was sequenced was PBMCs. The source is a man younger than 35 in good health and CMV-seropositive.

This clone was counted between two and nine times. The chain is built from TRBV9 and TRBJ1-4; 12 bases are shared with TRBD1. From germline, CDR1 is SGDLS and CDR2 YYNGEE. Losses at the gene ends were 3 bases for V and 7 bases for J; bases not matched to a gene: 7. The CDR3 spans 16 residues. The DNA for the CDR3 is TGTGCCAGCAGCGACGGGACAGGGGGCATCAGTGAAAAACTGTTTTTT. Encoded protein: CASSDGTGGISEKLFF.

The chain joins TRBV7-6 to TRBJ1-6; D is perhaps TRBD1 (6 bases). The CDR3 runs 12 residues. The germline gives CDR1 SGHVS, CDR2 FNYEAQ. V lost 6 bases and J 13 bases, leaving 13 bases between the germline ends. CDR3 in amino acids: CASSSYRVPLHF. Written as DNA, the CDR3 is TGTGCCAGCAGTTCCTACAGGGTCCCCCTCCACTTT.

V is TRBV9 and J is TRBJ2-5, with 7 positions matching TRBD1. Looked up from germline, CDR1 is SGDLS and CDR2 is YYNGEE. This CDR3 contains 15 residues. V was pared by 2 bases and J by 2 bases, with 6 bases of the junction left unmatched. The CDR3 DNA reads TGTGCCAGCAGCGTCCTCCAGACAGGGCAAGAGACCCAGTACTTC. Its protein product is CASSVLQTGQETQYF.

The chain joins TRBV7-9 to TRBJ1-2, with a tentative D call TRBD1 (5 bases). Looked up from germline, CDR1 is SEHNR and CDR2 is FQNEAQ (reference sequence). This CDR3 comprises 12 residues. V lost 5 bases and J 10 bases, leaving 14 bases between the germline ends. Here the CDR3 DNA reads TGTGCCAGCAGCCGCGGGACTGAAGACTACACCTTC. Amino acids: CASSRGTEDYTF.

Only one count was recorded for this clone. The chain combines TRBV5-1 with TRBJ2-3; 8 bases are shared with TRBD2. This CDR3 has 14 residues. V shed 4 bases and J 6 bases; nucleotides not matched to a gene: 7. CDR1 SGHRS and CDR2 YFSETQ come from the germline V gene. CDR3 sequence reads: CASSGGLGSDTQYF. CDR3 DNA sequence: TGCGCCAGCAGCGGGGGACTAGGGTCTGATACGCAGTATTTT. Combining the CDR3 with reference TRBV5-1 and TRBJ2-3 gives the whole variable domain KAGVTQTPRYLIKTRGQQVTLSCSPISGHRSVSWYQQTPGQGLQFLFEYFSETQRNKGNFPGRFSGRQFSNSRSEMNVSTLELGDSALYLCASSGGLGSDTQYFGPGTRLTVL.

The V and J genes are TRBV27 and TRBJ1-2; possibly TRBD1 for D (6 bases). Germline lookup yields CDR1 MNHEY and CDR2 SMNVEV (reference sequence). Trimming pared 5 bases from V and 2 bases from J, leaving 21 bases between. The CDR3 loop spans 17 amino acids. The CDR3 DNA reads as TGTGCCAGCAGTCCATTCACTTTTAAACAGGGAAACTATGGCTACACCTTC. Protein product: CASSPFTFKQGNYGYTF.

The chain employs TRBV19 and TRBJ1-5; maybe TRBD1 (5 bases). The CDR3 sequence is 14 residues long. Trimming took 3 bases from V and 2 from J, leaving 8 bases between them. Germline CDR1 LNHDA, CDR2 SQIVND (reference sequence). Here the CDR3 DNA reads TGTGCCAGTAGTATGGGCAGGGGCAATCAGCCCCAGCATTTT. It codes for CASSMGRGNQPQHF.

CDR3 loop: CASSMGRGGETQYF. The CDR3 nucleotides read TGTGCCAGTAGTATGGGCAGGGGTGGGGAGACCCAGTACTTC. This rearrangement joins TRBV19 to TRBJ2-5, with D tentatively TRBD1 (6 bases). V was trimmed by 3 bases and J by 5 bases, leaving 13 bases between them. The CDR3 loop spans 14 amino acids. Germline V CDR1 and CDR2: LNHDA, SQIVND (reference sequence).

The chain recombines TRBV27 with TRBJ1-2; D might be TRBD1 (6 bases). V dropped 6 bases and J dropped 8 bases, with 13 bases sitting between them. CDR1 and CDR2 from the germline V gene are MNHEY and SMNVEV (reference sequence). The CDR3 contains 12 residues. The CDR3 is CASSPQGGGYTF. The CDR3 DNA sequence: TGTGCCAGCAGCCCCCAAGGGGGAGGCTACACCTTC.